These 28 T cell receptor beta chains share one sample of origin, sequenced in a study of shared clonotypes between healthy human individuals. Generated by immunoSEQ multiplex PCR, the TCRdb table keeps only in-frame clones and is missing some. The table lists a few hundred thousand clones, around 70% of them singletons, with 8% to 13% in the top ten. Input material: memory CD4+ T cells sorted from blood. Noted subset: CD45RA-negative fraction. These receptor sequences come from a man aged 25-40 years in good health.

This clone has a single count. V usage is TRBV15 and J usage is TRBJ1-3; D ambiguous. This CDR3 contains 15 residues. V was cut by 4 bases and J by 0 bases, with 10 bases left in between. Germline V gives CDR1 LNHNV, CDR2 YYDKDF (reference sequence). The CDR3 sequence is CATSKGSLSGNTIYF. The CDR3, as DNA: TGTGCCACCAGCAAAGGGTCTCTCTCTGGAAACACCATATATTTT.

The J gene is TRBJ2-1, the V gene TRBV7-8; weak D call: TRBD2 (7 bases). In germline, CDR1 is SGHVS, CDR2 FQNEAQ. There are 18 residues in the CDR3. V was cut by 1 base and J by 3 bases, with 19 bases left in between. Here the CDR3 reads CASSLGRGGQSIYNEQFF. CDR3 DNA sequence: TGTGCCAGCAGCTTAGGCAGGGGAGGGCAGTCGATCTACAATGAGCAGTTCTTC.

This rearrangement joins TRBV6-1 to TRBJ1-1; 7 positions match TRBD1. With 7 bases clipped from V and 5 bases from J, the junction kept 1 base outside the gene matches. The CDR3 is made up of 11 amino acids. Germline CDR1 is MNHNS and CDR2 is SASEGT. The CDR3 sequence is CASIRGTEAFF. CDR3 bases: TGTGCCAGCATCAGGGGGACTGAAGCTTTCTTT.

The J gene is TRBJ2-3, the V gene TRBV5-1; 7 bases agree with TRBD2. The CDR3 spans 16 residues. The ends lost 2 bases at V and 1 base at J; junction bases unmatched: 7. In germline, CDR1 is SGHRS, CDR2 YFSETQ. Written as DNA, the CDR3 is TGCGCCAGCAGCTTTGATAGCGGGCTTCGCACAGATACGCAGTATTTT. Translated: CASSFDSGLRTDTQYF.

This clone showed up just a few times. The chain links TRBV7-2 to TRBJ2-3; unclear D gene. The CDR3 runs to 17 residues. With 1 base removed from V and 3 bases from J, the gap between germline ends came to 17 bases. CDR1 is SGHTA and CDR2 is FQGNSA in the germline V gene. The CDR3 DNA is TGTGCCAGCAGCTTAGAGCAGAACCCTCTGGGGACAGATACGCAGTATTTT. Protein: CASSLEQNPLGTDTQYF. The complete variable domain, with remaining parts taken from reference TRBV7-2 and TRBJ2-3, reads GAGVSQSPSNKVTEKGKDVELRCDPISGHTALYWYRQSLGQGLEFLIYFQGNSAPDKSGLPSDRFSAERTGGSVSTLTIQRTQQEDSAVYLCASSLEQNPLGTDTQYFGPGTRLTVL.

This chain joins TRBV2 and TRBJ2-2, with a weak D call TRBD1 (6 bases). This CDR3 has 15 amino acids. V shed 5 bases and J shed 4 bases, with 14 bases lying between them. Germline V gene lookup returns CDR1 SNHLY and CDR2 FYNNEI. CDR3 bases: TGTGCCAGCAGTTTAACAGGGTTTGTCACCGGGGAGCTGTTTTTT. This sequence encodes CASSLTGFVTGELFF.

The rearrangement links TRBV6-1 to TRBJ2-7, with D possibly being TRBD2 (5 bases). Germline values: CDR1 MNHNS, CDR2 SASEGT. V dropped 6 bases and J dropped 1 base, with 13 bases sitting between them. The CDR3 extends over 14 amino acids. CDR3 in DNA: TGTGCCAGCAGGCGGGCGAGTCAGTCCTACGAGCAGTACTTC. Protein: CASRRASQSYEQYF.

Worth noting for this clone: The same CDR3 arises from other DNA sequences in this sample as well. The J gene is TRBJ2-3, the V gene TRBV15; 7 positions match TRBD1. The CDR3 runs 15 residues. J was trimmed by 5 bases and V by 1 base; bases with no gene match: 6. CDR1 is LNHNV, CDR2 YYDKDF, per germline (reference sequence). The CDR3 here is CATSRARQGRDTQYF. Here the CDR3 DNA reads TGTGCCACCAGCAGAGCAAGACAGGGAAGAGATACGCAGTATTTT.

This clone was seen at least ten times. The CDR3 coding sequence is TGTGCCAGCTCGCCCGTGGGGGAGGCATACTCCTACGAGCAGTACTTC. It codes for CASSPVGEAYSYEQYF. The chain carries TRBV18 and TRBJ2-7, with D perhaps TRBD2 (6 bases). V lost 6 bases and J 0 bases, leaving 18 bases between the germline ends. The length of the CDR3 is 16 residues. Germline CDR1 KGHSH, CDR2 LQKENI. Drawing the rest from reference TRBV18 and TRBJ2-7, the complete variable domain is NAGVMQNPRHLVRRRGQEARLRCSPMKGHSHVYWYRQLPEEGLKFMVYLQKENIIDESGMPKERFSAEFPKEGPSILRIQQVVRGDSAAYFCASSPVGEAYSYEQYFGPGTRLTVT.

In regard to this clone: Additional DNA sequences in this sample encode the identical CDR3. The chain joins TRBV7-2 to TRBJ2-1, with TRBD2 matching over 13 bases. J lost 9 bases, V lost 5 bases, and 4 bases had no gene match. CDR3 length equals 14 residues. Germline-derived CDR1 and CDR2 are SGHTA and FQGNSA. The CDR3 DNA reads as TGTGCCAGCAGCAGGACTAGCGGGAGAGGTGAGCAGTTCTTC. Its translation is CASSRTSGRGEQFF.

The J gene is TRBJ2-5, the V gene TRBV7-2; 7 bases align to TRBD1. The CDR3 has 14 amino acids. Germline V lookup: CDR1 SGHTA, CDR2 FQGNSA. With V trimmed by 6 bases and J by 1 base, 5 bases remained unmatched. CDR3 DNA: TGTGCCAGCAGTTACAGGGGACCCCAAGAGACCCAGTACTTC. It is translated as CASSYRGPQETQYF.

This chain uses TRBV18 with TRBJ1-3; maybe TRBD1 (6 bases). This CDR3 spans 16 amino acids. The germline V gene encodes CDR1 KGHSH and CDR2 LQKENI. The V end was cut by 3 bases, the J end by 1 base, with 13 bases between. CDR3 protein: CASSPSQGLSGNTIYF. The CDR3 DNA follows: TGTGCCAGCTCACCGTCCCAGGGGCTATCTGGAAACACCATATATTTT.

This rearrangement joins TRBV29-1 to TRBJ2-1; D is undetermined. In germline, CDR1 is SQVTM, CDR2 ANQGSEA. The germline V and J ends were trimmed by 3 bases and 4 bases, with 7 bases remaining between them. There are 12 residues in the CDR3. CDR3 DNA: TGCAGCGTTGACCCCCTTTACAATGAGCAGTTCTTC. It specifies CSVDPLYNEQFF.

This chain uses TRBV7-7 with TRBJ2-5, with D tentatively TRBD1 or TRBD2 (5 bases each). CDR1 is SSHAT and CDR2 is FNYEAQ in the germline V gene (reference sequence). The CDR3 is made up of 14 amino acids. V was trimmed by 4 bases and J by 3 bases, leaving 12 bases between them. CDR3 DNA sequence: TGTGCCAGCAGCTCGGGAACAGGAAAAGAGACCCAGTACTTC. As protein: CASSSGTGKETQYF.

This rearrangement joins TRBV2 to TRBJ2-7; unclear D gene. Trimming left V 3 bases short and J 6 bases short, with 9 bases between. The CDR3 length is 12 residues. Germline CDR1 and CDR2: SNHLY and FYNNEI. Here the CDR3 reads CASSDPEVEQYF. For the CDR3, the DNA is TGTGCCAGCAGTGACCCTGAGGTCGAGCAGTACTTC.

The chain has TRBV27 and TRBJ2-2; D perhaps matches TRBD2 (6 bases). Between the trimmed V and J ends, which lost 4 bases and 4 bases, there was a span of 13 bases. CDR1 is MNHEY, CDR2 SMNVEV, per germline (reference sequence). The CDR3 length is 15 residues. The CDR3 region has the DNA TGTGCCAGCAGTTCAAGCGGGTTGATCACCGGGGAGCTGTTTTTT. Encoded protein: CASSSSGLITGELFF.

V gene TRBV27 combines with J gene TRBJ2-7, with TRBD2 matching 7 bases. The CDR3 covers 14 residues. The germline V gene encodes CDR1 MNHEY and CDR2 SMNVEV (reference sequence). The ends lost 3 bases at V and 7 bases at J; junction bases unmatched: 9. CDR3 region: CASSLRGGRWEQYF. Written as DNA, the CDR3 is TGTGCCAGCAGTTTGAGGGGAGGGAGATGGGAGCAGTACTTC.

This clone has a handful of counts. Being one base from a much bigger clone, this may be a read error. Other DNA sequences in this specimen translate into the identical CDR3. The chain uses TRBV5-8 and TRBJ2-7; D remains unclear. The CDR3 is made up of 11 amino acids. The V gene lost 0 bases and the J gene lost 4 bases, with 2 bases spanning the gap. Germline V gene data show CDR1 as SGHTS and CDR2 as YDEGEE. CDR3 region: CASSLGYEQYF. The CDR3 DNA follows: TGTGCCAGCAGCTTGGGTTACGAGCAGTACTTC. The full variable domain, its missing parts supplied by reference TRBV5-8 and TRBJ2-7, is EAGVTQSPTHLIKTRGQQATLRCSPISGHTSVYWYQQALGLGLQFLLWYDEGEERNRGNFPPRFSGRQFPNYSSELNVNALELEDSALYLCASSLGYEQYFGPGTRLTVT.

This chain uses TRBV5-1 with TRBJ2-1; tentative D call: TRBD1 (5 bases). The ends were cut back, 0 bases at V and 5 bases at J, with 9 bases in the middle. The CDR3 is made up of 14 amino acids. Germline CDR1 and CDR2: SGHRS and YFSETQ. The CDR3 here is CASSLGQSNNEQFF. CDR3 nucleotide sequence: TGCGCCAGCAGCTTGGGACAGTCCAACAATGAGCAGTTCTTC.

The chain is built from TRBV7-2 and TRBJ1-2; D may be TRBD1 (5 bases). Trimming left V 3 bases short and J 0 bases short, with 20 bases between. Germline V gene data show CDR1 as SGHTA and CDR2 as FQGNSA. This CDR3 region has 18 residues. The CDR3 sequence: CASSFKPIGDGTNYGYTF. In DNA form, the CDR3 reads TGTGCCAGCAGCTTCAAACCAATCGGGGACGGCACTAACTATGGCTACACCTTC.

V and J are TRBV28 and TRBJ2-3; TRBD1 is a possible D gene (6 bases). CDR1 is MDHEN, CDR2 SYDVKM, per germline. V was clipped by 5 bases and J by 3 bases, with 15 bases between them. There are 15 residues in the CDR3. DNA for the CDR3: TGTGCCAGCAGTCCACAGGGTGAGGGTACAGATACGCAGTATTTT. It codes for CASSPQGEGTDTQYF.

The chain is built from TRBV27 and TRBJ2-2; D remains unclear. Looked up from germline, CDR1 is MNHEY and CDR2 is SMNVEV (reference sequence). This CDR3 contains 13 residues. Trimming shortened V by 6 bases and J by 4 bases, and 9 bases separated the two germline ends. The CDR3 is CASRKRGTGELFF. CDR3 bases: TGTGCCAGCAGAAAGAGAGGCACCGGGGAGCTGTTTTTT.

This chain links TRBV19 with TRBJ1-5; 7 bases align to TRBD1. The V gene's germline CDR1 is LNHDA and CDR2 SQIVND (reference sequence). Unmatched junction bases numbered 9, after V lost 5 bases and J lost 2 bases. This CDR3 comprises 16 residues. CDR3 nucleotides: TGTGCCAGTAGTTGGACAGGTTCTGGGGGCAATCAGCCCCAGCATTTT. It translates to CASSWTGSGGNQPQHF.

This chain joins TRBV19 and TRBJ2-7; 8 bases fit TRBD1. The germline V gene has CDR1 LNHDA and CDR2 SQIVND (reference sequence). The V and J ends lost 4 bases and 0 bases, in that order; junction bases with no gene match: 5. The CDR3 has 15 residues. CDR3 region: CASSTSTGVSYEQYF. The DNA of the CDR3 is TGTGCCAGTAGTACCTCGACAGGGGTCTCCTACGAGCAGTACTTC.

The chain recombines TRBV7-8 with TRBJ2-1, with 7 bases identical to TRBD2. CDR1 is SGHVS and CDR2 is FQNEAQ in the germline V gene. The CDR3 length is 15 residues. V lost 4 bases to trimming and J lost 5 bases; unmatched junction nucleotides: 8. CDR3 coding DNA: TGTGCCAGCAGCTACTGGGCGGGAGAGGACAATGAGCAGTTCTTC. This translates into CASSYWAGEDNEQFF.

The J gene is TRBJ1-1, the V gene TRBV11-2, with D possibly TRBD1 on 5 matching bases. In germline, CDR1 is SGHAT, CDR2 FQNNGV. Trimming removed 5 bases at V and 4 bases at J, with 17 bases between. The CDR3 length is 15 residues. The CDR3 here is CASSVGATDGTEAFF. For the CDR3, the DNA is TGTGCCAGCAGCGTTGGGGCCACCGACGGCACTGAAGCTTTCTTT.

This clone was seen a few times. V is TRBV29-1 and J is TRBJ2-1, with TRBD2 matching 11 bases. V shed 5 bases and J 2 bases; nucleotides not matched to a gene: 11. Germline CDR1 reads SQVTM; CDR2 reads ANQGSEA. This CDR3 contains 17 residues. The CDR3 is CSVLGTGTSGAYNEQFF. The CDR3 DNA reads TGCAGCGTTCTAGGGACAGGGACTAGCGGAGCCTACAATGAGCAGTTCTTC.

V usage is TRBV9 and J usage is TRBJ2-3; D possibly matches TRBD1 or TRBD2 (5 bases each). The CDR3 totals 13 residues. The germline V gene encodes CDR1 SGDLS and CDR2 YYNGEE. V was pared by 6 bases and J by 2 bases, with 10 bases between. The chain's CDR3 is CASTGPLTDTQYF. CDR3 sequence (DNA): TGTGCCAGCACGGGACCCCTCACAGATACGCAGTATTTT.